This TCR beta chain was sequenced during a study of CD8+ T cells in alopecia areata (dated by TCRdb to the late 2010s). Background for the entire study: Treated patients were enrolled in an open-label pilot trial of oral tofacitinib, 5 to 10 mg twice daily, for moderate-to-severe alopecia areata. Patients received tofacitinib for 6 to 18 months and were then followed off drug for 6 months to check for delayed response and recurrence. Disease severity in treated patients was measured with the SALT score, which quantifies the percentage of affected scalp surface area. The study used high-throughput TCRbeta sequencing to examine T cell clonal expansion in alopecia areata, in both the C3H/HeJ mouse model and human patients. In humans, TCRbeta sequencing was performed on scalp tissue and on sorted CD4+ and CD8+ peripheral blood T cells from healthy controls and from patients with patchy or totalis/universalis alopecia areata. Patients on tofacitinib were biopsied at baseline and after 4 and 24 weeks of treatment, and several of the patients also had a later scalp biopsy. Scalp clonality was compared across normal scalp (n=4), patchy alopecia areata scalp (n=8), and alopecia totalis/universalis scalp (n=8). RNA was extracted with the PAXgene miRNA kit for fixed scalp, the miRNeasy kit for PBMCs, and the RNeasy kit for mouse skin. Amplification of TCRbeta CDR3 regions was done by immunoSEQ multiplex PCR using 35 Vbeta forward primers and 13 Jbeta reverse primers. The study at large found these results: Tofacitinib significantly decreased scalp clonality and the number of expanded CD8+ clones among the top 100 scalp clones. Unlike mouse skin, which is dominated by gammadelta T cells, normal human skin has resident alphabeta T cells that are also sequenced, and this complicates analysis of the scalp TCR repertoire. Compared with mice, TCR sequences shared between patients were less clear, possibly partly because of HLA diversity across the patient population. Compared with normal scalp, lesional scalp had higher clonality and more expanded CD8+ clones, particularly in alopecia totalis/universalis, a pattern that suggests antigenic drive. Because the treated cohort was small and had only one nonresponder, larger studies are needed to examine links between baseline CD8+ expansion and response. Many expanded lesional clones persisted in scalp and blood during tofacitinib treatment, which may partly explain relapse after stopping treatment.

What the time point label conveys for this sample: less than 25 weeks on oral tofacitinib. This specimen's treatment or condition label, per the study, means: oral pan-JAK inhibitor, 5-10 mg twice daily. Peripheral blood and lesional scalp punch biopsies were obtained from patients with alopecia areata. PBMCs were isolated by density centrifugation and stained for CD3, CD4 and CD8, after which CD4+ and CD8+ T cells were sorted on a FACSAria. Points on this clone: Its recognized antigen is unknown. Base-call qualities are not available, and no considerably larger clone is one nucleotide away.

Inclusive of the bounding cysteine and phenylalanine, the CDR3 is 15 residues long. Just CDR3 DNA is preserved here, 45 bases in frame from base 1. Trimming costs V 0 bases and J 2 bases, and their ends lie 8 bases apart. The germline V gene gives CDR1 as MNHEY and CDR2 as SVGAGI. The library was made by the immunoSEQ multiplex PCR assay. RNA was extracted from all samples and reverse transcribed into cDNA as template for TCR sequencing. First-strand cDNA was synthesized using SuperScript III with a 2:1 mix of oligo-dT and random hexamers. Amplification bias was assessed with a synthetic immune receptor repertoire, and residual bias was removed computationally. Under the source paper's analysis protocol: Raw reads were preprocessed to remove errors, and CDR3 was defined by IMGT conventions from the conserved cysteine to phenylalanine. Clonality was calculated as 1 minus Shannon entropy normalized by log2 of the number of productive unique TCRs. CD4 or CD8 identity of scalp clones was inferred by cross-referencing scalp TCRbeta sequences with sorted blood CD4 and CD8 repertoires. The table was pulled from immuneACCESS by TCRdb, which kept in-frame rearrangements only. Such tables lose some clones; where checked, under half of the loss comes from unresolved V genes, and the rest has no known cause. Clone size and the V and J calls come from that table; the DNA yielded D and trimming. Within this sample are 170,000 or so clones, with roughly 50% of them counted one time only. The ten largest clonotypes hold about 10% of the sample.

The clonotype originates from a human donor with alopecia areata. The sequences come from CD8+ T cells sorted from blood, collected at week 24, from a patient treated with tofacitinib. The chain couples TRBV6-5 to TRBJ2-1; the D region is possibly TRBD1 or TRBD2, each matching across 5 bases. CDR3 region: CASSYSRGTYNEQFF. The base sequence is TGTGCCAGCAGTTACTCGAGGGGTACCTACAATGAGCAGTTCTTC.